This T cell receptor (beta chain) was found in a study of T-cell memory formation after mild COVID-19. On the study more broadly: The TCR clusters were mostly specific to one donor.

One entry per CDR3 protein, called by TCRdb with MiXCR from the 5' RACE reads. The sample holds around 340,000 distinct CDR3 sequences, 15% seen once. This clonotype was observed a few times. Material: PBMCs or a T cell subset sorted from them (not recorded which). This clonotype was obtained from a man aged 18 to 30 who had mild COVID-19 (a few samples of this study predate the infection). Cell type and time point are not known.

This CDR3 is CASSDIEGRDTEAFF. The CDR3 DNA reads TGTGCCAGCAGTGATATAGAGGGTAGGGACACTGAAGCTTTCTTT. V gene TRBV25-1 combines with J gene TRBJ1-1; unclear D gene. The length of the CDR3 is 15 residues. Trimming pared 3 bases from V and 3 bases from J, leaving 14 bases between. Germline V gives CDR1 MGHDK, CDR2 SYGVNS. Filled out from reference TRBV25-1 and TRBJ1-1, the complete variable domain reads EADIYQTPRYLVIGTGKKITLECSQTMGHDKMYWYQQDPGMELHLIHYSYGVNSTEKGDLSSESTVSRIRTEHFPLTLESARPSHTSQYLCASSDIEGRDTEAFFGQGTRLTVV.